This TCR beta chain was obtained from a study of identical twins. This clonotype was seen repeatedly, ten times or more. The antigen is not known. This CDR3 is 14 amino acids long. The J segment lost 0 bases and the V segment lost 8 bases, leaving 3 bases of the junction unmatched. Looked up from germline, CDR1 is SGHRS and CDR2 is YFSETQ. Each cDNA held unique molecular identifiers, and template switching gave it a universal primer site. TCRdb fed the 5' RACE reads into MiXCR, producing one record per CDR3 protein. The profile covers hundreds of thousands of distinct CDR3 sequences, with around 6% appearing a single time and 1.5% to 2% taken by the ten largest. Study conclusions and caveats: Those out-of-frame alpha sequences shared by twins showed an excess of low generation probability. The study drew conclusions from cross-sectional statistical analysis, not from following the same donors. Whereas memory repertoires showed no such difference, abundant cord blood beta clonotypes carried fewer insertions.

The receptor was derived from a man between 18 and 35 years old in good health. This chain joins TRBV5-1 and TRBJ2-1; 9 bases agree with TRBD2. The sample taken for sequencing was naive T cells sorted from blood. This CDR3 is CASISGSSYNEQFF. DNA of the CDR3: TGCGCCAGTATTAGCGGGAGCTCCTACAATGAGCAGTTCTTC.